A single sample is the source of the 12 T cell receptor beta chains below, sequenced in a study of long-term antiretroviral therapy in people with HIV. Researchers report immunoSEQ v3.0 was run at survey level. Data came from immunoSEQ multiplex PCR; TCRdb stores just in-frame clones and leaves some out. The profile shows more than 35,000 clones, 75% to 90% of them singletons. The material was unsorted PBMCs, obtained just before starting antiretroviral therapy. Receptors originate from a young woman with HIV.

V gene TRBV5-1 combines with J gene TRBJ1-4; 10 bases are shared with TRBD1. The CDR3 sequence is 14 residues long. The V segment lost 4 bases and the J segment 8 bases; nucleotides outside the gene matches: 5. Germline V CDR1 and CDR2: SGHRS, YFSETQ. For the CDR3, the DNA is TGCGCCAGCAGCGGGACAGGGGCAGGAGAAAAACTGTTTTTT. Protein: CASSGTGAGEKLFF.

This rearrangement joins TRBV27 to TRBJ1-2, with D perhaps TRBD1 (5 bases). The germline gives CDR1 MNHEY, CDR2 SMNVEV (reference sequence). V gave up 0 bases and J gave up 5 bases, with 7 bases separating them. The CDR3 is 13 amino acids. CDR3 DNA: TGTGCCAGCAGTTTATCGTCAGGGTATGGCTACACCTTC. This gives the protein CASSLSSGYGYTF.

This chain links TRBV27 with TRBJ2-5, with 7 bases aligning to TRBD2. Germline CDR1 is MNHEY and CDR2 is SMNVEV (reference sequence). J lost 4 bases, V lost 5 bases, and 4 bases had no gene match. The length of the CDR3 is 13 residues. The CDR3 DNA follows: TGTGCCAGCAGTATGGCGGGAGCAGAGACCCAGTACTTC. Its translation is CASSMAGAETQYF.

The chain joins TRBV7-3 to TRBJ1-1; maybe TRBD1 (5 bases). Germline V gives CDR1 SGHTA, CDR2 FQGTGA. Trimming took 5 bases from V and 5 from J, leaving 15 bases between them. The CDR3 runs to 14 residues. The CDR3 reads CASSGQGPGTEAFF. The DNA for the CDR3 is TGTGCCAGCAGCGGTCAGGGCCCGGGAACTGAAGCTTTCTTT.

This chain links TRBV5-4 with TRBJ2-2; weak D call: TRBD2 (6 bases). This CDR3 has 16 amino acids. The germline V and J ends were trimmed by 0 bases and 4 bases, with 13 bases remaining between them. CDR1 is SGHNT, CDR2 YYREEE, per germline (reference sequence). The CDR3 DNA reads TGTGCCAGCAGCTTGGCTAGCGTACGCTCCACCGGGGAGCTGTTTTTT. Encoded protein: CASSLASVRSTGELFF. The whole variable domain, filled in from reference TRBV5-4 and TRBJ2-2, reads ETGVTQSPTHLIKTRGQQVTLRCSSQSGHNTVSWYQQALGQGPQFIFQYYREEENGRGNFPPRFSGLQFPNYSSELNVNALELDDSALYLCASSLASVRSTGELFFGEGSRLTVL.

V gene TRBV19 combines with J gene TRBJ1-1; D not resolved. V lost 1 base and J lost 0, with 3 bases in between. CDR1 and CDR2 (germline): LNHDA, SQIVND (reference sequence). This CDR3 contains 13 residues. The CDR3 region is CASSIVLNTEAFF. For the CDR3, the DNA is TGTGCCAGTAGTATAGTCCTGAACACTGAAGCTTTCTTT.

V usage is TRBV13 and J usage is TRBJ2-2; the D is unclear. The V end lost 3 bases, the J end lost 4 bases, and 6 bases lay between the germline ends. The V gene's germline CDR1 is PRHDT and CDR2 FYEKMQ (reference sequence). The CDR3 is 13 amino acids. The CDR3 nucleotides read TGTGCCAGCAGCTTTCAATTCACCGGGGAGCTGTTTTTT. Amino acid sequence: CASSFQFTGELFF.

The chain carries TRBV19 and TRBJ1-1; tentatively, D is TRBD1 (5 bases). The V gene lost 8 bases and the J gene lost 3 bases, with 19 bases spanning the gap. Germline CDR1 and CDR2: LNHDA and SQIVND (reference sequence). The CDR3 runs to 15 residues. In nucleotides, the CDR3 is TGTGCCAGTCACTTACGGGACCGGAGGTACACTGAAGCTTTCTTT. Translation gives CASHLRDRRYTEAFF.

This clone was found a few times. This chain joins TRBV7-9 and TRBJ2-7; TRBD1 matches at 9 bases. CDR1 and CDR2 from the germline V gene are SEHNR and FQNEAQ (reference sequence). The CDR3 consists of 15 residues. V dropped 4 bases and J dropped 2; count of bases not matched to a gene: 6. Here the CDR3 reads CASSSDRDRAYEQYF. The DNA of the CDR3 is TGTGCCAGCAGCTCAGATCGGGACAGGGCCTACGAGCAGTACTTC. The variable domain in full, completed from reference TRBV7-9 and TRBJ2-7, reads DTGVSQNPRHKITKRGQNVTFRCDPISEHNRLYWYRQTLGQGPEFLTYFQNEAQLEKSRLLSDRFSAERPKGSFSTLEIQRTEQGDSAMYLCASSSDRDRAYEQYFGPGTRLTVT.

The J gene is TRBJ2-7, the V gene TRBV10-3; 9 nucleotides align to TRBD2. With 0 bases clipped from V and 2 bases from J, the junction kept 23 bases outside the gene matches. This CDR3 has 22 residues. Germline-derived CDR1 and CDR2 are ENHRY and SYGVKD. The CDR3 protein is CAISESIFRDSTSGSKAYEQYF. The CDR3 DNA reads as TGTGCCATCAGTGAGTCGATCTTTAGGGATTCGACTAGCGGATCTAAAGCCTACGAGCAGTACTTC.

The J gene is TRBJ2-1, the V gene TRBV28; D is uncertain. CDR1 is MDHEN, CDR2 SYDVKM, per germline. The CDR3 has 15 amino acids. V gave up 5 bases and J gave up 8 bases, with 19 bases separating them. The CDR3 DNA reads TGTGCCAGCAGTGCACAGAAGCATCTTAGGGATGAGCAGTTCTTC. Translation: CASSAQKHLRDEQFF.

This chain connects TRBV7-9 to TRBJ2-1, with 9 bases fitting TRBD2. CDR1 is SEHNR and CDR2 is FQNEAQ in the germline V gene (reference sequence). Trimming removed 0 bases from V and 5 bases from J; junction bases left unmatched: 11. This CDR3 is built from 18 residues. CDR3: CASSLARLAEDRDNEQFF. The CDR3 DNA reads as TGTGCCAGCAGCTTAGCGCGACTAGCGGAAGACCGCGACAATGAGCAGTTCTTC.